These T cell receptor beta chains were read from a single sample in a study of blood T cell repertoires in COVID-19. Assay: immunoSEQ multiplex PCR; the TCRdb copy retains only in-frame clones and omits some. Among roughly 140,000 clones listed, approximately 85% were seen once. The source material was peripheral blood. Receptors were obtained from an older woman with COVID-19, enrolled during active disease. Both conserved end residues are part of each CDR3. D genes are given only for firm matches. Part of the rows lack a size; the others show once, few, many or a class for expanded clones.

d_call j_call clone_size v_call cdr3_aa cdr3_nt
TRBD2 TRBJ2-1 NA TRBV19 CASSLMGRGYNEQFF TGTGCCAGTAGCCTAATGGGGCGGGGGTACAATGAGCAGTTCTTC
NA TRBJ2-2 NA TRBV19 CASSVGTLTGELFF TGTGCCAGTAGTGTTGGGACTCTCACCGGGGAGCTGTTTTTT
NA TRBJ2-2 NA TRBV18 CASSPRVKGSTGELFF TGTGCCAGCTCACCGAGGGTAAAAGGTAGCACCGGGGAGCTGTTTTTT
TRBD1 TRBJ2-3 NA TRBV7-3 CASSLTRTGGADTQYF TGTGCCAGCAGCTTAACCCGGACAGGGGGCGCAGATACGCAGTATTTT
NA TRBJ2-5 NA TRBV18 CASSPLGLPQETQYF TGTGCCAGCTCACCGTTGGGACTGCCCCAAGAGACCCAGTACTTC
NA TRBJ2-3 NA TRBV5-1 CASRRQLTTDTQYF TGCGCCAGCAGAAGACAGCTAACCACAGATACGCAGTATTTT
TRBD1 TRBJ2-7 NA TRBV29-1 CSTLGQGAYEQYF TGCAGCACTTTGGGGCAGGGGGCCTACGAGCAGTACTTC
TRBD2 TRBJ2-1 once TRBV7-3 CASSQVPGLAGGQDEQFF TGTGCCAGCAGCCAAGTCCCGGGACTAGCGGGGGGGCAGGATGAGCAGTTCTTC
NA TRBJ2-7 few TRBV20-1 CSAFNSFQYF TGCAGTGCGTTTAACAGTTTTCAGTACTTC
TRBD2 TRBJ2-5 NA TRBV7-7 CASSLGSGGAQGETQYF TGTGCCAGCAGCTTAGGAAGCGGGGGGGCTCAGGGAGAGACCCAGTACTTC
TRBD1 TRBJ2-2 NA TRBV7-8 CASSLRAGGDSELFF TGTGCCAGCAGCTTACGTGCAGGGGGCGACTCCGAGCTGTTTTTT
NA TRBJ1-2 NA TRBV4-3 CASSQGRNYGYTF TGCGCCAGCAGCCAAGGCAGAAACTATGGCTACACCTTC
NA TRBJ2-7 few TRBV7-9 CASSLGGNNEQYF TGTGCCAGCAGCTTAGGCGGGAACAACGAGCAGTACTTC
NA TRBJ1-1 NA TRBV24-1 CATSGLRGSNTEAFF TGTGCCACCAGTGGCCTGAGGGGGAGTAACACTGAAGCTTTCTTT
NA TRBJ2-7 NA TRBV28 CASSSPYEQYF TGTGCCAGCAGCTCTCCTTACGAGCAGTACTTC